The sequence of this T cell receptor beta chain was determined in a study of shared clonotypes between healthy human individuals. Study-wide context: CD4 naive cells filled three plates per donor, CD4 memory three, CD8 naive two and CD8 memory one. General observations from the study: When compared with the clonotypes that were shared by all four sorted-subset donors, the non-shared clonotypes turned out to have lower generation probabilities.

About this clone: The antigen is undetermined.

As handled by the study authors: Junction-only sequences without quality scores came from ImmunoSEQ, so filtering differed. Assay: immunoSEQ multiplex PCR; the TCRdb copy retains only in-frame clones and omits some. V and J calls and clone size come straight from that table; D and trimming were deduced from the DNA. In the table there are around 1.5 million clones, approximately 98% of which are singletons. Donation came from healthy HIV-negative adults that had no recent acute infections or vaccinations. The length of the CDR3 is 16 residues. Germline V gene lookup returns CDR1 SGHAT and CDR2 FQNNGV. V shed 5 bases and J shed 0 bases, with 13 bases lying between them.

Sequenced: naive CD4+ T cells sorted from blood. As to subset: CD45RA+ positively selected. This receptor was identified in a man aged 30-40 years in good health. The chain recombines TRBV11-2 with TRBJ2-2; no reliable D call. CDR3 amino acids: CASSANQGANTGELFF. In DNA form, the CDR3 reads TGTGCCAGCAGCGCTAATCAAGGCGCGAACACCGGGGAGCTGTTTTTT.